The 27 T cell receptor beta chains below come from one sample, sequenced in a study of cytomegalovirus exposure and HLA in healthy donors. PCR amplification relied on 60 Vbeta primers (plus 13 Jbeta primers). TCRdb keeps only in-frame clones here, not all; method: immunoSEQ multiplex PCR. The data contain 170,000 or so clones, 80% of them seen just once; the ten biggest clones take up almost 7%. Sequencing was performed on PBMCs. These receptors came from a man in his thirties or forties in good health and CMV-seropositive.

The J gene is TRBJ2-5, the V gene TRBV21-1; the listed D gene, TRBD2, was not tested against the DNA. TRBV21-1 is a pseudogene segment. CDR3 size: 19 residues. The CDR3 bases are TGTGCCAGCAGCAAAAGAAGACATCTAGCGGCTACACGCCAAGAGACCCAGTACTTC. Its translation: CASSKRRHLAATRQETQYF.

This chain joins TRBV20-1 and TRBJ2-7; the D is unclear. V gave up 6 bases and J gave up 5 bases, with 11 bases separating them. CDR3 length equals 11 residues. CDR1 is DFQATT, CDR2 SNEGSKA, per germline (reference sequence). In DNA form, the CDR3 reads TGCAGTGCCACTCATCAGGACGAGCAGTACTTC. Its protein is CSATHQDEQYF.

This chain uses TRBV6-5 with TRBJ2-3, with D possibly being TRBD2 (5 bases). V lost 4 bases and J 1 base, leaving 12 bases between the germline ends. Germline V gene lookup returns CDR1 MNHEY and CDR2 SVGAGI. The length of the CDR3 is 15 residues. The CDR3 DNA is TGTGCCAGCAGTTGGAGCGGTAGCGGCACAGATACGCAGTATTTT. This codes for CASSWSGSGTDTQYF.

The V gene is TRBV7-3, the J gene TRBJ2-5, with 9 bases lining up with TRBD2. V lost 5 bases to trimming and J lost 5 bases; unmatched junction nucleotides: 3. The CDR3 contains 13 residues. Per germline, CDR1 SGHTA and CDR2 FQGTGA. The CDR3 DNA reads TGTGCCAGCAGCCTAAGCGGGAGGGAGACCCAGTACTTC. Its translation is CASSLSGRETQYF.

The CDR3 loop reads CASSPMGEGYYEQYF. CDR3 sequence (DNA): TGCGCCAGCAGTCCGATGGGGGAGGGCTACTACGAGCAGTACTTC. This chain links TRBV5-1 with TRBJ2-7; 7 bases map to TRBD2. Unmatched junction bases numbered 11, after V lost 5 bases and J lost 3 bases. This CDR3 contains 15 residues. Germline V lookup: CDR1 SGHRS, CDR2 YFSETQ.

The rearrangement links TRBV5-1 to TRBJ2-5; D gene ambiguous. The CDR3 has 15 residues. V was cut by 0 bases and J by 1 base, with 10 bases left in between. Germline V lookup: CDR1 SGHRS, CDR2 YFSETQ. The CDR3: CASSLVSQVQETQYF. CDR3 in DNA: TGCGCCAGCAGCTTGGTGTCCCAGGTCCAAGAGACCCAGTACTTC.

The CDR3 DNA is TGTGCCAGCAGCGTGACAGGGGGCGGCACAGATACGCAGTATTTT. Its protein product is CASSVTGGGTDTQYF. The chain is built from TRBV9 and TRBJ2-3; 10 bases agree with TRBD1. CDR3 size: 15 residues. Trimming at V came to 2 bases and at J to 1 base, leaving 1 base not matched to a gene. Per the germline V gene, CDR1 is SGDLS and CDR2 is YYNGEE.

This clone was seen only a few times. The chain has TRBV11-2 and TRBJ2-7; TRBD1 is a possible D gene (6 bases). Between the trimmed V and J ends, which lost 5 bases and 4 bases, there was a span of 9 bases. CDR3 length: 12 amino acids. Germline CDR1 reads SGHAT; CDR2 reads FQNNGV. In nucleotides, the CDR3 is TGTGCCAGCAGCCCGGGACATTACGAGCAGTACTTC. Translated, it gives CASSPGHYEQYF.

J is TRBJ1-2 and V is TRBV5-6; TRBD1 is a possible D gene (6 bases). The CDR3 covers 15 residues. Looked up from germline, CDR1 is SGHDT and CDR2 is YYEEEE. Trimming shortened V by 3 bases and J by 6 bases, and 18 bases separated the two germline ends. CDR3 sequence reads: CASSSRYGTYDGYTF. In DNA form, the CDR3 reads TGTGCCAGCAGCTCCAGATACGGGACATATGATGGCTACACCTTC.

The gene calls are TRBV7-9 and TRBJ2-7; tentatively, D is TRBD1 (6 bases). CDR1 SEHNR and CDR2 FQNEAQ come from the germline V gene (reference sequence). The length of the CDR3 is 17 residues. The V end was cut by 3 bases, the J end by 5 bases, with 23 bases between. CDR3 nucleotide sequence: TGTGCCAGCAGCTTCCTACAGGGATCCTACGGTGTCGACGAGCAGTACTTC. Amino acids: CASSFLQGSYGVDEQYF.

V and J are TRBV2 and TRBJ2-2, with TRBD2 matching over 13 bases. V shed 6 bases, J shed 4 bases, and the junction held 5 bases outside the gene matches. CDR3 size: 16 residues. The germline CDR1 and CDR2 sequences are SNHLY and FYNNEI. In DNA form, the CDR3 reads TGTGCCAGCAGCGCCGGGACTAGCGGGATCACCGGGGAGCTGTTTTTT. It encodes CASSAGTSGITGELFF.

The CDR3 DNA reads TGTGCCAGTAGTATTAATCAGGGTTACGAGCAGTACTTC. It translates to CASSINQGYEQYF. This chain uses TRBV19 with TRBJ2-7, with TRBD1 as a possible D gene (5 bases). V was pared by 3 bases and J by 4 bases, with 10 bases between. Germline values: CDR1 LNHDA, CDR2 SQIVND (reference sequence). The CDR3 totals 13 residues. Full variable domain (outside the CDR3, taken from reference TRBV19 and TRBJ2-7): DGGITQSPKYLFRKEGQNVTLSCEQNLNHDAMYWYRQDPGQGLRLIYYSQIVNDFQKGDIAEGYSVSREKKESFPLTVTSAQKNPTAFYLCASSINQGYEQYFGPGTRLTVT.

This chain uses TRBV6-6 with TRBJ2-1; D is possibly TRBD1 (5 bases). CDR1 MNHNY and CDR2 SVGAGI come from the germline V gene (reference sequence). The V gene lost 7 bases and the J gene lost 0 bases, with 10 bases spanning the gap. The CDR3 runs to 14 residues. CDR3 sequence (DNA): TGTGCCAGCACGAACAGGAGCTCCTACAATGAGCAGTTCTTC. It translates to CASTNRSSYNEQFF.

The rearrangement joins TRBV6-1 to TRBJ2-7; D may be TRBD2 (6 bases). Trimming left V 3 bases short and J 0 bases short, with 15 bases between. The CDR3 length is 16 residues. CDR1 and CDR2 (germline): MNHNS, SASEGT. Written as DNA, the CDR3 is TGTGCCAGCAGTGAGGAGGGCGGGACGAGCTCCTACGAGCAGTACTTC. Its protein product is CASSEEGGTSSYEQYF.

The V and J genes are TRBV5-4 and TRBJ2-1; 7 nucleotides align to TRBD2. This CDR3 is built from 19 residues. Germline lookup yields CDR1 SGHNT and CDR2 YYREEE (reference sequence). Trimming took 1 base from V and 0 from J; bases not matched to a gene: 13. In nucleotides, the CDR3 is TGTGCCAGCAGCTTGATGAGAATGCTAGCGGTTCCCTCCTACAATGAGCAGTTCTTC. Translated, it gives CASSLMRMLAVPSYNEQFF.

In its sample, this clone was seen once. This sequence joins TRBV5-1 and TRBJ1-1; D remains ambiguous. CDR1 and CDR2 from the germline V gene are SGHRS and YFSETQ. Trimming removed 2 bases at V and 0 bases at J, with 8 bases between. The CDR3 covers 14 residues. Here the CDR3 reads CASSFEDMNTEAFF. The CDR3 nucleotides are TGCGCCAGCAGCTTCGAGGATATGAACACTGAAGCTTTCTTT.

This chain links TRBV19 with TRBJ2-1, with 8 bases fitting TRBD1. This CDR3 is built from 17 residues. CDR1 is LNHDA, CDR2 SQIVND, per germline (reference sequence). J gave up 6 bases and V 3 bases, and 13 bases lay outside the gene matches. The DNA for the CDR3 is TGTGCCAGTAGTATGAACTCCGGACAGGGTAGGGTCAATGAGCAGTTCTTC. Translated, it gives CASSMNSGQGRVNEQFF.

The V and J genes are TRBV5-7 and TRBJ1-3; TRBD1 matches 8 bases. TRBV5-7 is an ORF for which the function is uncertain. V lost 3 bases and J lost 0; bases outside the gene matches: 5. This CDR3 comprises 16 residues. Written as DNA, the CDR3 is TGTGCCAGCAGCTCGGGACAGGCAAGCTCTGGAAACACCATATATTTT. Translation gives CASSSGQASSGNTIYF.

The chain is built from TRBV27 and TRBJ1-5, with 8 bases identical to TRBD1. V was pared by 5 bases and J by 0 bases, with 9 bases of the junction left unmatched. Germline CDR1 MNHEY, CDR2 SMNVEV (reference sequence). The CDR3 runs 17 residues. CDR3 amino acids: CASSTRTGRNSNQPQHF. The CDR3 region has the DNA TGTGCCAGCAGTACCCGGACAGGGAGGAATAGCAATCAGCCCCAGCATTTT.

The chain uses TRBV5-1 and TRBJ2-6; no clear D. The V and J ends lost 0 bases and 0 bases respectively, with 7 bases between them. Germline V gene data show CDR1 as SGHRS and CDR2 as YFSETQ. The CDR3 is made up of 16 amino acids. The CDR3 protein is CASSLGSSSGANVLTF. CDR3 in DNA: TGCGCCAGCAGCTTGGGTTCTTCCTCTGGGGCCAACGTCCTGACTTTC.

The chain employs TRBV11-3 and TRBJ2-7; D might be TRBD2 (7 bases). CDR1 is SGHNT, CDR2 YENEEA, per germline. The CDR3 runs 15 residues. V lost 5 bases, J lost 0 bases, and 14 bases lay in between. In DNA form, the CDR3 reads TGTGCCAGCAGCAAAGGCGGGGGCGCCTCCTACGAGCAGTACTTC. This codes for CASSKGGGASYEQYF.

This CDR3 reads CASSLTFGQGLYEQYF. The CDR3 DNA sequence: TGTGCCAGCAGCTTAACGTTTGGACAGGGCCTCTACGAGCAGTACTTC. This rearrangement joins TRBV7-3 to TRBJ2-7, with 8 positions matching TRBD1. The CDR3 is made up of 16 amino acids. Germline loops: CDR1 SGHTA, CDR2 FQGTGA. V lost 0 bases, J lost 3 bases, and 7 bases stayed unmatched.

The chain couples TRBV5-1 to TRBJ2-7; D call uncertain. Germline lookup yields CDR1 SGHRS and CDR2 YFSETQ. The CDR3 has 12 residues. V dropped 0 bases and J dropped 4 bases, with 5 bases sitting between them. As DNA, the CDR3 is TGCGCCAGCAGCTTGGCCCCATACGAGCAGTACTTC. Protein product: CASSLAPYEQYF. Complete variable domain (other parts from reference TRBV5-1 and TRBJ2-7): KAGVTQTPRYLIKTRGQQVTLSCSPISGHRSVSWYQQTPGQGLQFLFEYFSETQRNKGNFPGRFSGRQFSNSRSEMNVSTLELGDSALYLCASSLAPYEQYFGPGTRLTVT.

The rearrangement uses TRBV28 and TRBJ2-3, with D possibly being TRBD1 (6 bases). This CDR3 spans 13 amino acids. V lost 6 bases to trimming and J lost 3 bases, with 10 bases between them. CDR1 and CDR2 (germline): MDHEN, SYDVKM. The CDR3 loop reads CASRIQGTDTQYF. CDR3 DNA sequence: TGTGCCAGCAGAATCCAGGGGACAGATACGCAGTATTTT. Using reference TRBV28 and TRBJ2-3 for the parts outside the CDR3, the full variable domain is DVKVTQSSRYLVKRTGEKVFLECVQDMDHENMFWYRQDPGLGLRLIYFSYDVKMKEKGDIPEGYSVSREKKERFSLILESASTNQTSMYLCASRIQGTDTQYFGPGTRLTVL.

This clone was seen repeatedly, ten times or more. J is TRBJ2-7 and V is TRBV18; D possibly corresponds to TRBD1 (6 bases). There are 15 residues in the CDR3. CDR1 is KGHSH, CDR2 LQKENI, per germline. V dropped 1 base and J dropped 4 bases, with 14 bases sitting between them. The CDR3 DNA is TGTGCCAGCTCACCACTTGGTGGGGGCGCGTACGAGCAGTACTTC. This encodes CASSPLGGGAYEQYF.

This chain joins TRBV9 and TRBJ2-7; 8 nucleotides agree with TRBD2. The CDR3 extends over 15 amino acids. V was clipped by 0 bases and J by 3 bases; unmatched bases: 5. Germline V CDR1 and CDR2: SGDLS, YYNGEE. The CDR3 protein is CASSVASGSFYEQYF. Here the CDR3 DNA reads TGTGCCAGCAGCGTAGCAAGCGGGAGCTTCTACGAGCAGTACTTC.

Written as DNA, the CDR3 is TGTGCCAGTAGTAGTATCCGCGACAGCAGCTATGGCTACACCTTC. This translates into CASSSIRDSSYGYTF. The chain recombines TRBV19 with TRBJ1-2; D possibly corresponds to TRBD1 (5 bases). This CDR3 comprises 15 residues. V gave up 4 bases and J gave up 4 bases, with 16 bases separating them. Germline CDR1 is LNHDA and CDR2 is SQIVND (reference sequence).